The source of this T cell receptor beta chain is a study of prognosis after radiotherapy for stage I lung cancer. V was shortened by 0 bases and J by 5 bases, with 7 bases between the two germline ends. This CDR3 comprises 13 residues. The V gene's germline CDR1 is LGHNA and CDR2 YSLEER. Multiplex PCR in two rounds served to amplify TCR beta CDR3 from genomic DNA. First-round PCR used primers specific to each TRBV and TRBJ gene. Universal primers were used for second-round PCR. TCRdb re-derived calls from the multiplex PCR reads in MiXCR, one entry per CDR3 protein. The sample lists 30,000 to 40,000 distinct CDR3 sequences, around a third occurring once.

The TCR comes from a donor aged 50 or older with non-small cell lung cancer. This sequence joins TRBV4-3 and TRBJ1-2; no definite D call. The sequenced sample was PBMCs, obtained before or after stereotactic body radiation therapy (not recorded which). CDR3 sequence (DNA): TGCGCCAGCAGCCAAGACCGCCTATATGGCTACACCTTC. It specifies CASSQDRLYGYTF.